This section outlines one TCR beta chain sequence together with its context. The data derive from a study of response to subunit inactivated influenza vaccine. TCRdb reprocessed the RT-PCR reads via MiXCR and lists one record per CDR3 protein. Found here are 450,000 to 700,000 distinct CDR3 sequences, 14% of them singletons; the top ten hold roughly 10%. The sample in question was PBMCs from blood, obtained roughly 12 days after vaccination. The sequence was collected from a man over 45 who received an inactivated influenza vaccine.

The CDR3 spells CASSDSTASTDTQYF. The CDR3 nucleotides are TGCGCCAGCAGTGACTCGACGGCTAGCACAGATACGCAGTATTTT. The V and J genes are TRBV10-1 and TRBJ2-3; D unresolved. Germline V gives CDR1 WNHNN, CDR2 SYGVQD (reference sequence). CDR3 length: 15 residues. Trimming shortened V by 3 bases and J by 0 bases, and 10 bases separated the two germline ends.